This TCR beta chain comes out of a study of blood T cell repertoires in COVID-19. Study-wide background: Both acute and convalescent COVID-19 samples were obtained from the United States, Italy and Spain. PBMCs, B-cell-depleted T cells, or T cells were the source of the cDNA or gDNA that made up the material.

In germline, CDR1 is SEHNR, CDR2 FQNEAQ (reference sequence). The CDR3 is 15 residues long. V dropped 1 base and J dropped 1; count of bases not matched to a gene: 3. Per the authors' pipeline: Amplified reference gene primers provided the basis for estimating nucleated cell counts. Only in-frame clones appear in the TCRdb table, and some are missing; sequencing was by immunoSEQ multiplex PCR. The V and J calls and clone size come from that table; D and trimming were worked out from the DNA. This table has a few hundred thousand clones, over 75% appearing once. The rearrangement links TRBV7-9 to TRBJ1-1, with 7 bases that match TRBD1. This receptor was obtained from a woman aged 70 to 79 with COVID-19, enrolled during active disease. The sequencing input was peripheral blood. The CDR3 DNA sequence: TGTGCCAGCAGCTTAGACCGGGACAGGAACACTGAAGCTTTCTTT. It codes for CASSLDRDRNTEAFF.